The 24 T cell receptor beta chains below come from one sample, sequenced in a study of cytomegalovirus exposure and HLA in healthy donors. The PCR used 60 Vbeta and 13 Jbeta primers. Some clones are missing from TCRdb's copy, which holds only in-frame ones; the method was immunoSEQ multiplex PCR. Here the sample spans around 91,000 clones, 55% to 75% being singletons. The specimen sequenced was PBMCs. These receptors all stem from a man aged 55 to 70 in good health and CMV-seronegative.

This clone was detected a few times. V usage is TRBV29-1 and J usage is TRBJ1-3, with D uncertain. CDR1 is SQVTM, CDR2 ANQGSEA, per germline. The CDR3 is 14 residues long. Trimming removed 0 bases from V and 0 bases from J, with 6 bases in between. The CDR3 region is CSVEDGNSGNTIYF. The CDR3 bases are TGCAGCGTTGAAGACGGTAACTCTGGAAACACCATATATTTT.

With regard to this clone: The same CDR3 is also encoded by other DNA sequences in this sample. This chain uses TRBV19 with TRBJ1-5; 7 positions match TRBD1. CDR1 LNHDA and CDR2 SQIVND come from the germline V gene (reference sequence). V trimming: 5 bases; J trimming: 6 bases; junction bases outside the gene matches: 4. There are 13 residues in the CDR3. CDR3 sequence (DNA): TGTGCCAGTAGTCCCGACAGGGTTCAGCCCCAGCATTTT. Amino acid sequence: CASSPDRVQPQHF.

This clone was counted only a few times. This chain uses TRBV28 with TRBJ2-7; unclear D gene. V was shortened by 5 bases and J by 5 bases, with 7 bases between the two germline ends. CDR1 and CDR2 from the germline V gene are MDHEN and SYDVKM. CDR3 length equals 11 residues. CDR3 region: CASSGFHEQYF. The CDR3 nucleotides are TGTGCCAGCAGTGGCTTCCACGAGCAGTACTTC.

The CDR3 coding sequence is TGCGCCAGCAGCGGGGGACAGGGGGCATTGTTCCAGTACTTC. This sequence encodes CASSGGQGALFQYF. This rearrangement joins TRBV5-1 to TRBJ2-4; TRBD1 matches at 12 bases. V shed 4 bases, J shed 13 bases, and the junction held 9 bases outside the gene matches. The germline V gene encodes CDR1 SGHRS and CDR2 YFSETQ. The CDR3 totals 14 residues.

This chain uses TRBV12-5 with TRBJ1-4, with TRBD1 identical over 7 bases. V shed 6 bases, J shed 7 bases, and the junction held 8 bases outside the gene matches. The CDR3 spans 14 residues. Germline values: CDR1 LGHNT, CDR2 FRNRAP. In DNA, the CDR3 is TGTGCTAGTGGCCAAGGGGGCAAGGGTGAAAAACTGTTTTTT. This encodes CASGQGGKGEKLFF.

The chain has TRBV21-1 and TRBJ2-7; the D call TRBD1 from the table was never checked on the DNA. TRBV21-1 is a pseudogene. The CDR3 is 17 residues long. CDR3: CANSQDIQILRPYEQYF. The DNA for the CDR3 is TGTGCCAACAGCCAAGACATCCAAATCCTCCGCCCCTACGAGCAGTACTTC.

This clone was observed a few times. The chain joins TRBV10-1 to TRBJ1-1; 7 nucleotides agree with TRBD1. The CDR3 runs to 14 residues. CDR1 and CDR2 (germline): WNHNN, SYGVQD (reference sequence). V trimming: 0 bases; J trimming: 9 bases; junction bases outside the gene matches: 7. The CDR3: CASSESIGQVKAFF. The CDR3, as DNA: TGCGCCAGCAGTGAGTCGATTGGACAGGTGAAAGCTTTCTTT.

This chain joins TRBV18 and TRBJ1-1, with TRBD1 matching 7 bases. This CDR3 is built from 14 residues. Germline V gives CDR1 KGHSH, CDR2 LQKENI. Trimming at V came to 5 bases and at J to 2 bases, leaving 5 bases not matched to a gene. CDR3 DNA sequence: TGTGCCAGCTCAGCTCAGGGGGAAAACACTGAAGCTTTCTTT. Encoded protein: CASSAQGENTEAFF.

V is TRBV28 and J is TRBJ1-1; TRBD1 agrees at 10 bases. Germline CDR1 is MDHEN and CDR2 is SYDVKM. With 4 bases clipped from V and 5 bases from J, the junction kept 4 bases outside the gene matches. The CDR3 is 14 amino acids. The CDR3 sequence is CASSSTGGLTEAFF. The DNA for the CDR3 is TGTGCCAGCAGTTCGACAGGGGGCTTAACTGAAGCTTTCTTT.

This clone has a handful of counts. The rearrangement links TRBV7-9 to TRBJ2-5; TRBD2 matches 9 bases. With V trimmed by 5 bases and J by 7 bases, 5 bases remained unmatched. Looked up from germline, CDR1 is SEHNR and CDR2 is FQNEAQ (reference sequence). The CDR3 extends over 13 amino acids. The CDR3 loop reads CASSPRGGATQYF. In DNA, the CDR3 is TGTGCCAGCAGCCCTCGCGGGGGGGCGACCCAGTACTTC.

The V and J genes are TRBV14 and TRBJ1-1; D gene unclear. The CDR3 runs 11 residues. The germline CDR1 and CDR2 sequences are SGHDN and FVKESK. Trimming took 4 bases from V and 5 from J, leaving 5 bases between them. The DNA for the CDR3 is TGTGCCAGCAGCCGTACAACTGAAGCTTTCTTT. Residues: CASSRTTEAFF.

The V and J genes are TRBV28 and TRBJ1-2, with TRBD1 matching 10 bases. Losses at the gene ends were 0 bases for V and 0 bases for J; bases not matched to a gene: 7. The length of the CDR3 is 18 residues. CDR1 and CDR2 (germline): MDHEN, SYDVKM. CDR3 DNA: TGTGCCAGCAGTTTATGGGGGGGACAGGGGACTACTAACTATGGCTACACCTTC. Amino acid sequence: CASSLWGGQGTTNYGYTF.

The rearrangement uses TRBV11-3 and TRBJ2-7, with D perhaps TRBD2 (5 bases). Germline V gene sequence: CDR1 SGHNT, CDR2 YENEEA. The CDR3 is 15 amino acids. V shed 5 bases and J shed 0 bases, with 14 bases lying between them. DNA for the CDR3: TGTGCCAGCAGCAGAAGCGGATCAGACTCCTACGAGCAGTACTTC. This sequence encodes CASSRSGSDSYEQYF.

This chain connects TRBV5-4 to TRBJ2-1; 8 nucleotides align to TRBD2. The germline V gene encodes CDR1 SGHNT and CDR2 YYREEE (reference sequence). There are 16 residues in the CDR3. V lost 4 bases and J lost 6; bases outside the gene matches: 12. CDR3 coding DNA: TGTGCCAGCAGCGCCCCCGGGGGAGCGGGAGCCAATGAGCAGTTCTTC. Protein product: CASSAPGGAGANEQFF.

The chain has TRBV30 and TRBJ1-2; a weak D match, TRBD1 (6 bases). The CDR3 contains 12 residues. V dropped 4 bases and J dropped 6 bases, with 12 bases sitting between them. The germline V gene has CDR1 GTSNPN and CDR2 SVGIG (reference sequence). CDR3 bases: TGTGCCTGGATTCAGGGGTTGGATGGCTACACCTTC. Translated: CAWIQGLDGYTF. The variable domain in full, with the rest retrieved from reference TRBV30 and TRBJ1-2, is SQTIHQWPATLVQPVGSPLSLECTVEGTSNPNLYWYRQAAGRGLQLLFYSVGIGQISSEVPQNLSASRPQDRQFILSSKKLLLSDSGFYLCAWIQGLDGYTFGSGTRLTVV.

The V call is TRBV7-6, the J call TRBJ2-2; D is uncertain. Germline CDR1 SGHVS, CDR2 FNYEAQ. Trimming left V 4 bases short and J 6 bases short, with 15 bases between. This CDR3 comprises 15 residues. The CDR3 reads CASSSLGELAGELFF. CDR3 nucleotide sequence: TGTGCCAGCAGCTCCCTAGGTGAACTTGCCGGGGAGCTGTTTTTT.

The genes are TRBV13 and TRBJ2-1; tentative D call: TRBD2 (7 bases). This CDR3 comprises 16 residues. CDR1 is PRHDT and CDR2 is FYEKMQ in the germline V gene (reference sequence). Trimming pared 1 base from V and 3 bases from J, leaving 13 bases between. This CDR3 is CASSLEGGAFYNEQFF. The DNA for the CDR3 is TGTGCCAGCAGCTTAGAAGGGGGGGCCTTCTACAATGAGCAGTTCTTC. The complete variable domain, with remaining parts taken from reference TRBV13 and TRBJ2-1, reads AAGVIQSPRHLIKEKRETATLKCYPIPRHDTVYWYQQGPGQDPQFLISFYEKMQSDKGSIPDRFSAQQFSDYHSELNMSSLELGDSALYFCASSLEGGAFYNEQFFGPGTRLTVL.

Notes on this clone: A clone one base away is much larger, so this may be a read error. Distinct nucleotide sequences in the sample also encode this CDR3. V and J are TRBV28 and TRBJ1-1; D is uncertain. Between the trimmed V and J ends, which lost 6 bases and 1 base, there was a span of 3 bases. Germline V gives CDR1 MDHEN, CDR2 SYDVKM. There are 11 residues in the CDR3. CDR3 nucleotides: TGTGCCAGCAGCCAGAACACTGAAGCTTTCTTT. This gives the protein CASSQNTEAFF.

V usage is TRBV5-1 and J usage is TRBJ2-7; a possible D gene is TRBD1 (6 bases). The CDR3 contains 16 residues. CDR1 is SGHRS, CDR2 YFSETQ, per germline. V lost 0 bases and J lost 2, with 15 bases in between. CDR3 nucleotides: TGCGCCAGCAGCTTGGGACAGGTAAATAATCCCTACGAGCAGTACTTC. It is translated as CASSLGQVNNPYEQYF.

V and J are TRBV29-1 and TRBJ1-2, with TRBD1 identical over 7 bases. Per the germline V gene, CDR1 is SQVTM and CDR2 is ANQGSEA. V shed 4 bases and J 0 bases; nucleotides not matched to a gene: 8. This CDR3 contains 15 residues. CDR3 in DNA: TGCAGCGTTGCCTTAGGGACAGCCACTAACTATGGCTACACCTTC. The encoded protein is CSVALGTATNYGYTF.

The chain has TRBV19 and TRBJ1-2; D ambiguous. CDR1 is LNHDA, CDR2 SQIVND, per germline (reference sequence). The CDR3 covers 14 residues. V was cut by 6 bases and J by 6 bases, with 17 bases left in between. The CDR3 bases are TGTGCCAGTAGCCCCACGGTCACGGCGGATGGCTACACCTTC. This gives the protein CASSPTVTADGYTF. The variable domain in full, completed from reference TRBV19 and TRBJ1-2, reads DGGITQSPKYLFRKEGQNVTLSCEQNLNHDAMYWYRQDPGQGLRLIYYSQIVNDFQKGDIAEGYSVSREKKESFPLTVTSAQKNPTAFYLCASSPTVTADGYTFGSGTRLTVV.

The genes are TRBV5-5 and TRBJ2-1; D may be TRBD2 (6 bases). Germline V lookup: CDR1 SGHKS, CDR2 YYEKEE (reference sequence). The CDR3 length is 15 residues. Trimming removed 3 bases at V and 7 bases at J, with 17 bases between. CDR3 residues: CASSCEWGVKNEQFF. The CDR3 DNA reads as TGTGCCAGCAGCTGCGAGTGGGGGGTGAAGAATGAGCAGTTCTTC.

Many counts were recorded for this clone. This chain uses TRBV29-1 with TRBJ1-1; D call uncertain. Trimming took 8 bases from V and 1 from J, leaving 8 bases between them. The CDR3 totals 11 residues. Germline CDR1 reads SQVTM; CDR2 reads ANQGSEA. The CDR3 coding sequence is TGCAGCTACTCAGGGAACACTGAAGCTTTCTTT. Translating gives CSYSGNTEAFF.

The chain recombines TRBV7-8 with TRBJ2-2, with TRBD1 identical over 10 bases. This CDR3 contains 18 residues. J gave up 1 base and V 0 bases, and 5 bases lay outside the gene matches. Germline CDR1 reads SGHVS; CDR2 reads FQNEAQ. The CDR3 sequence is CASSLAATGGKNTGELFF. The CDR3 DNA is TGTGCCAGCAGCTTAGCGGCGACAGGGGGCAAGAACACCGGGGAGCTGTTTTTT.